Below, 18 T cell receptor beta chains from the same sample are listed, as sequenced in a study of T cells expressing NK-cell markers. TCRdb reprocessed the 5' RACE reads; each CDR3 protein has one entry and no DNA is given. Recorded for this sample: some 460,000 distinct CDR3 sequences. The sequenced sample consisted of blood T cells: a sorted CD56 or NKG2C T cell subset, CD4+ or CD8+ T cells, or bulk PBMC T cells (not recorded which). The receptor source for this set is a woman aged 45-59 years in good health.

CDR3 sequence: CATSSRDPVNTGELFF. The chain links TRBV24-1 to TRBJ2-2; TCRdb's assignment of TRBD2 cannot be checked, as there is no DNA. CDR1 and CDR2 (germline): KGHDR, SFDVKD. This CDR3 has 16 amino acids.

This chain links TRBV15 with TRBJ1-4. The CDR3 contains 14 residues. Per the germline V gene, CDR1 is LNHNV and CDR2 is YYDKDF (reference sequence). This chain's CDR3 is CATSSGRLNEKLFF.

The V call is TRBV6-1, the J call TRBJ1-1. CDR3 length: 13 residues. CDR1 is MNHNS and CDR2 is SASEGT in the germline V gene. The CDR3 protein is CASSEEGWTEAFF.

The gene calls are TRBV19 and TRBJ2-7; TCRdb returns TRBD1, unconfirmable since there is no DNA. The CDR3 covers 14 residues. Germline loops: CDR1 LNHDA, CDR2 SQIVND (reference sequence). CDR3 sequence: CASDGTGVSYEQYF.

The chain has TRBV24-1 and TRBJ2-1; TCRdb's D gene call, TRBD2, goes unchecked for lack of DNA. The germline CDR1 and CDR2 sequences are KGHDR and SFDVKD. The CDR3 extends over 15 amino acids. CDR3 residues: CATSPTSGSINEQFF.

The chain employs TRBV6-6 and TRBJ2-1; TCRdb designates TRBD2, a call that cannot be tested without DNA. CDR1 and CDR2 (germline): MNHNY, SVGAGI (reference sequence). The CDR3 runs to 16 residues. The CDR3 loop reads CASRRPSGLAYNEQFF.

The rearrangement links TRBV24-1 to TRBJ2-3; lacking DNA, the TRBD1 call made by TCRdb goes unchecked. CDR3 length: 13 amino acids. Per germline, CDR1 KGHDR and CDR2 SFDVKD. The CDR3: CATGRTASDTQYF.

The chain carries TRBV24-1 and TRBJ2-3; TCRdb picks TRBD1, but there is no DNA to check that call. The germline V gene encodes CDR1 KGHDR and CDR2 SFDVKD. The CDR3 is 13 residues long. The CDR3 loop is CATSDPLANTQYF.

The rearrangement links TRBV9 to TRBJ2-1; no DNA is available, so the TRBD2 call from TCRdb remains unchecked. The CDR3 spans 19 residues. Looked up from germline, CDR1 is SGDLS and CDR2 is YYNGEE. The CDR3 reads CASSVATFGGGRAYNEQFF.

V is TRBV29-1 and J is TRBJ1-2; TCRdb names TRBD1, which stays unverified in the absence of DNA. In germline, CDR1 is SQVTM, CDR2 ANQGSEA. The CDR3 runs 14 residues. Here the CDR3 reads CSVAPLGGQGGYTF.

This chain joins TRBV9 and TRBJ2-7; absent DNA, TCRdb's TRBD1 call cannot be checked. Germline V lookup: CDR1 SGDLS, CDR2 YYNGEE. CDR3 size: 13 residues. This chain's CDR3 is CASNSPDSYEQYF.

The J gene is TRBJ2-2, the V gene TRBV11-2; TCRdb proposes TRBD1, but this gene call is untestable without DNA. The CDR3 loop spans 16 amino acids. Germline V gives CDR1 SGHAT, CDR2 FQNNGV. CDR3 in amino acids: CASSSFRGRRSGELFF.

The chain uses TRBV9 and TRBJ2-5; as DNA is missing, the TRBD2 call by TCRdb cannot be tested. The CDR3 consists of 14 residues. Germline V CDR1 and CDR2: SGDLS, YYNGEE. The chain's CDR3 is CASSFGTRGETQYF.

The chain links TRBV6-5 to TRBJ2-7; absent DNA, TCRdb's TRBD1 call cannot be checked. Germline V gene data show CDR1 as MNHEY and CDR2 as SVGAGI. The length of the CDR3 is 15 residues. CDR3 protein: CASSLDRGRTYEQYF.

The chain combines TRBV6-1 with TRBJ1-4. Germline-derived CDR1 and CDR2 are MNHNS and SASEGT. CDR3 length equals 13 residues. The CDR3 sequence is CASSEILGEKLFF.

This chain joins TRBV11-2 and TRBJ2-2; there is no DNA to check the TCRdb D call of TRBD1. Germline V lookup: CDR1 SGHAT, CDR2 FQNNGV. The CDR3 has 14 residues. The chain's CDR3 is CASSQTGSAGELFF.

The chain is built from TRBV10-3 and TRBJ2-1; TCRdb designates TRBD2, a call that cannot be tested without DNA. The CDR3 is made up of 13 amino acids. From germline, CDR1 is ENHRY and CDR2 SYGVKD. The CDR3 sequence is CATQTSENNEQFF.

The chain has TRBV11-2 and TRBJ1-3; as DNA is missing, the TRBD1 call by TCRdb cannot be tested. This CDR3 has 20 amino acids. The germline V gene has CDR1 SGHAT and CDR2 FQNNGV. The CDR3 protein is CASSSPWALPQRSSGNTIYF.